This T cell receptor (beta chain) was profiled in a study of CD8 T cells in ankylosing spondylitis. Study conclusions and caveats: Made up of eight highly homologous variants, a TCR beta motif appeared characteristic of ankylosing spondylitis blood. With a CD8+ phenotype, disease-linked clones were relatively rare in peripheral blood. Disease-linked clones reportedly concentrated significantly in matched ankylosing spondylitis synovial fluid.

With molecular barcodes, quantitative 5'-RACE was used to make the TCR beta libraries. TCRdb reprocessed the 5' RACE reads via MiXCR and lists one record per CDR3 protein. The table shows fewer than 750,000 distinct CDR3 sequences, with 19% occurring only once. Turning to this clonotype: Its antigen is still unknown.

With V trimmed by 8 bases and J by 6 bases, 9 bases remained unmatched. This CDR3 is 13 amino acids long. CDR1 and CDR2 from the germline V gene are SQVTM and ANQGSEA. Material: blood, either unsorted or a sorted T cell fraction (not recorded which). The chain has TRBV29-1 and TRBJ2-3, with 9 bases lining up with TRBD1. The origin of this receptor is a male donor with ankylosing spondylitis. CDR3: CSPGTGIGDTQYF. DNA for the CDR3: TGCAGCCCGGGGACAGGGATTGGGGATACGCAGTATTTT.